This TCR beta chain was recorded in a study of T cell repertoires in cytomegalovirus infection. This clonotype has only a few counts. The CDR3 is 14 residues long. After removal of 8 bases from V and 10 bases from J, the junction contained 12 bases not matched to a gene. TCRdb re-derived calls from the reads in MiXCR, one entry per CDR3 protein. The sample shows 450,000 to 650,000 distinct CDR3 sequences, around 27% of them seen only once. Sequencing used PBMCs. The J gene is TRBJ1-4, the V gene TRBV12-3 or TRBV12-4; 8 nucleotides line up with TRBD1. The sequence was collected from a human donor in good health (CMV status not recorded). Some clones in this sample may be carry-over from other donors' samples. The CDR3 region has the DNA TGTGCCAGCCGCTCAGGGGGCGCGTACGGAAAACTGTTTTTT. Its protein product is CASRSGGAYGKLFF.